This T cell receptor beta chain was documented in a study of PD-1 blockade in classical Hodgkin lymphoma. Points from the study as a whole: By C4D1, diversity of CD4+ TCRs had risen significantly, whereas that of CD8+ TCRs had not. It was among complete responders that baseline diversity resembled that of newly diagnosed patients.

Points on this clone: The target antigen is unknown.

The sample's time point: cycle 4 day 1 (C4D1), after 5 to 7 weeks of nivolumab. Exposure to brentuximab vedotin varied, and each patient had relapsed following autologous stem cell transplantation. There are 18 residues in the CDR3. Germline V CDR1 and CDR2: SGDLS, YYNGEE. V was clipped by 5 bases and J by 2 bases; unmatched bases: 15. Here immunoSEQ multiplex PCR was the method, and the copy in TCRdb shows in-frame clones only, minus some. This table holds roughly 36,000 clones, more than 60% found once. The TCR comes from a human donor with classical Hodgkin lymphoma. The sample in question was peripheral blood mononuclear cells (PBMCs), obtained before the fourth cycle of nivolumab. The rearrangement uses TRBV9 and TRBJ2-2, with 7 bases fitting TRBD2. The CDR3 is CASSHAGLAAKNTGELFF. Written as DNA, the CDR3 is TGTGCCAGCAGTCATGCGGGGCTAGCGGCAAAAAACACCGGGGAGCTGTTTTTT.